Listed below are T cell receptor beta chains from one sample, sequenced in a study of blood T cell repertoires in COVID-19. Assay: immunoSEQ multiplex PCR; the TCRdb copy retains only in-frame clones and omits some. Here the sample spans about 130,000 clones, under 90% being singletons. Sequenced sample: peripheral blood. These receptors all come from a woman aged 55-69 years with acute or convalescent COVID-19. Both conserved end residues are part of each CDR3. Fields, in order: D gene, V gene, J gene, CDR3 DNA, CDR3 protein. The D gene is left open where the match is weak.

.,TRBV7-9,TRBJ1-2,TGTGCCAGCAGCTTCACGGAGGGCGGGGGTGGCTACACCTTC,CASSFTEGGGGYTF
.,TRBV24-1,TRBJ2-1,TGTGCCACCAGTGAGACATCCGGGGGAGTCTACAATGAGCAGTTCTTC,CATSETSGGVYNEQFF
.,TRBV29-1,TRBJ1-2,TGCAGCGTTGAAGTTTTTGGAGGGGGCTACACCTTC,CSVEVFGGGYTF
TRBD1,TRBV3-1/TRBV3-2,TRBJ1-1,TGTGCCAGCAGCTCGGGACAGGGCTTCGGTGAAGCTTTCTTT,CASSSGQGFGEAFF
TRBD1,TRBV7-9,TRBJ1-6,TGTGCCAGCAGCCCCGGGACAGTCAACGATTCACCCCTCCACTTT,CASSPGTVNDSPLHF
.,TRBV6-5,TRBJ1-5,TGTGCCAGCAGCTCGGGACCCGACGGGAGTCAGCCCCAGCATTTT,CASSSGPDGSQPQHF
.,TRBV28,TRBJ1-2,TGTGCCAGCAGTTTCGGTTCTGGCTACACCTTC,CASSFGSGYTF
TRBD2,TRBV11-2,TRBJ2-5,TGTGCCAGCAGCTTAGGCCCCGAGCGGGGGGGTTTTCGAGAGACCCAGTACTTC,CASSLGPERGGFRETQYF
TRBD1,TRBV4-2,TRBJ1-1,TGTGCCAGCAGCCCGCAGGGGGCGCAGGTCGGGACTGAAGCTTTCTTT,CASSPQGAQVGTEAFF
.,TRBV10-2,TRBJ2-3,TGCGCCAGCAGTGAACCGGGGACTAGCACAGATACGCAGTATTTT,CASSEPGTSTDTQYF